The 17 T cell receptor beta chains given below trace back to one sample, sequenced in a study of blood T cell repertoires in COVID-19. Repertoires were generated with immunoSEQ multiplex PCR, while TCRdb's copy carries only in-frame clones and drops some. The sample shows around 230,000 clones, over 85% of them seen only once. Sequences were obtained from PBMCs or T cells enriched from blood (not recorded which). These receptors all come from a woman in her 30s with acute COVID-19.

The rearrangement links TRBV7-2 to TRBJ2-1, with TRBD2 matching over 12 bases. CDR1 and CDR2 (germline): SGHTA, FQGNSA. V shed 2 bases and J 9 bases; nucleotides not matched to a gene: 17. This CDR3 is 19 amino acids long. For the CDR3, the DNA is TGTGCCAGCAGCTTACGAGGAAGACTAGCGGGGGCCCAGGGGGGTGAGCAGTTCTTC. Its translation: CASSLRGRLAGAQGGEQFF. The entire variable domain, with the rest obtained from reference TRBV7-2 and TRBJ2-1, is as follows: GAGVSQSPSNKVTEKGKDVELRCDPISGHTALYWYRQSLGQGLEFLIYFQGNSAPDKSGLPSDRFSAERTGGSVSTLTIQRTQQEDSAVYLCASSLRGRLAGAQGGEQFFGPGTRLTVL.

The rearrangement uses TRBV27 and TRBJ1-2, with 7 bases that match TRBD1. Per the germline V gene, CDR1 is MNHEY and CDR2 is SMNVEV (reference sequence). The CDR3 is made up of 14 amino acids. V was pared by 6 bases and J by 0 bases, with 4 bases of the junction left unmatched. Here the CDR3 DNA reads TGTGCCAGCAGACCGACAGGGACTAACTATGGCTACACCTTC. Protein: CASRPTGTNYGYTF.

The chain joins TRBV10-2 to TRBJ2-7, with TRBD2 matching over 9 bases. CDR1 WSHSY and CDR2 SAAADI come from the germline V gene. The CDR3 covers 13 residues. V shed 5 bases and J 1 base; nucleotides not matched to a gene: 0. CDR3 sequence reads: CASSSGGSYEQYF. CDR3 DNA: TGCGCCAGCAGTAGCGGGGGGTCCTACGAGCAGTACTTC.

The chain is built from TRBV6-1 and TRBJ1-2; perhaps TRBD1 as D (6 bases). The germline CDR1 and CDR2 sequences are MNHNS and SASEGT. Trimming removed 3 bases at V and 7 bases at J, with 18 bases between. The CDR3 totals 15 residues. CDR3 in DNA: TGTGCCAGCAGTGAGAGGGCAGGGGAATATAGTGGCTACACCTTC. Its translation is CASSERAGEYSGYTF.

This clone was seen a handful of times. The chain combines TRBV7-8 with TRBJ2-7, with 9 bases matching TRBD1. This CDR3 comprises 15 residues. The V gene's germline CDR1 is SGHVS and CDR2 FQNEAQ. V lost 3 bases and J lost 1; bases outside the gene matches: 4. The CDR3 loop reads CASSFGQGLSYEQYF. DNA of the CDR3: TGTGCCAGCAGCTTTGGACAGGGGTTATCCTACGAGCAGTACTTC.

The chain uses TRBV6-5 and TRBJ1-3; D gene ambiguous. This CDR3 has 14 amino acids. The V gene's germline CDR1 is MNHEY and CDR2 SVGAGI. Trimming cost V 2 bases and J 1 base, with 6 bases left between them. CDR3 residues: CASSYEISGNTIYF. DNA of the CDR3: TGTGCCAGCAGTTACGAGATTTCTGGAAACACCATATATTTT.

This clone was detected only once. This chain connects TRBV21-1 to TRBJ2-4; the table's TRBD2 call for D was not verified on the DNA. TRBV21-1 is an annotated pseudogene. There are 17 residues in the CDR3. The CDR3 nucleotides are TGTGCCAGCAGCATCCTAGCGGGGGTACTAGCCAAAAACATTCAGTACTTC. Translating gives CASSILAGVLAKNIQYF.

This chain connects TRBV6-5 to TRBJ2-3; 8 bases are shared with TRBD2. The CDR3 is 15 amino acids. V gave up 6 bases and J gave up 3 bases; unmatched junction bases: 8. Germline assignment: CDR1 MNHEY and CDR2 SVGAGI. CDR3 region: CASRGSGGETDTQYF. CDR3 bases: TGTGCCAGCAGAGGAAGCGGGGGAGAAACAGATACGCAGTATTTT.

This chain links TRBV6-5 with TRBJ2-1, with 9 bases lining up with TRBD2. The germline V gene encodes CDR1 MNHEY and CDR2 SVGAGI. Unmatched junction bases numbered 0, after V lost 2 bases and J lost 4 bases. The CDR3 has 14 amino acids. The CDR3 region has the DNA TGTGCCAGCAGTTACAGCGGGGGGTACAATGAGCAGTTCTTC. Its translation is CASSYSGGYNEQFF.

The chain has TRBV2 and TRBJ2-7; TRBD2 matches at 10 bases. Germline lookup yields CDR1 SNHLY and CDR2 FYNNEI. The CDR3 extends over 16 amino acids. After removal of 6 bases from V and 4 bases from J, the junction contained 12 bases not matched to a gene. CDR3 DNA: TGTGCCAGCAGCTACCAACGGGCTAGCGGGGGTTACGAGCAGTACTTC. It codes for CASSYQRASGGYEQYF.

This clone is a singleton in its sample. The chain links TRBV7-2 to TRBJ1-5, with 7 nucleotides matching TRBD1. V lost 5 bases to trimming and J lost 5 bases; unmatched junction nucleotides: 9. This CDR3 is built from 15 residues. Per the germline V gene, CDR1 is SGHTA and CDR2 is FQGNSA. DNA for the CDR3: TGTGCCAGCAGCCATAACAGGGGCTTTGATCAGCCCCAGCATTTT. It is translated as CASSHNRGFDQPQHF.

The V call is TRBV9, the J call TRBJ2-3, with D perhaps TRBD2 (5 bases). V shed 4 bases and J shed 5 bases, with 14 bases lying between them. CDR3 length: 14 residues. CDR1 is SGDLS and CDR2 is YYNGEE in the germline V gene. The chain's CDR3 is CASSQIREGDTQYF. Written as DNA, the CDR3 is TGTGCCAGCAGCCAAATACGCGAGGGAGATACGCAGTATTTT.

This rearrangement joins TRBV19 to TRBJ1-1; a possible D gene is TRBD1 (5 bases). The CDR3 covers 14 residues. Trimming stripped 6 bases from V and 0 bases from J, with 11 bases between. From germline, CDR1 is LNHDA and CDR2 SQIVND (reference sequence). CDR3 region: CASRAGGMNTEAFF. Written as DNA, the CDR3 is TGTGCCAGTAGAGCGGGGGGTATGAACACTGAAGCTTTCTTT.

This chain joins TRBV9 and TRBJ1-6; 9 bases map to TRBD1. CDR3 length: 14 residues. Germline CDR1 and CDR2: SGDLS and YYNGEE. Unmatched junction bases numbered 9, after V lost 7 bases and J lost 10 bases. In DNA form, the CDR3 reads TGTGCCAGCGGAGGGGGACAGGGATACTCACCCCTCCACTTT. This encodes CASGGGQGYSPLHF. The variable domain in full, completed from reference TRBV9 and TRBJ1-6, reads DSGVTQTPKHLITATGQRVTLRCSPRSGDLSVYWYQQSLDQGLQFLIQYYNGEERAKGNILERFSAQQFPDLHSELNLSSLELGDSALYFCASGGGQGYSPLHFGNGTRLTVT.

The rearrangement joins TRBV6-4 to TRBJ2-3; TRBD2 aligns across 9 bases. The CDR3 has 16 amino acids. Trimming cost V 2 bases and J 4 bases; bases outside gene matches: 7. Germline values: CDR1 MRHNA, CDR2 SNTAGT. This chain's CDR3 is CASSDRISGGSDTQYF. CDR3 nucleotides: TGTGCCAGCAGTGACAGAATTAGCGGGGGATCAGATACGCAGTATTTT.

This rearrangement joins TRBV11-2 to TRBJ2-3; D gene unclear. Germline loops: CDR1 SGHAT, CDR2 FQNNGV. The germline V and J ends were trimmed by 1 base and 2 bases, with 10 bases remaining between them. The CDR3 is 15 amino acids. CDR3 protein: CASSLVYSPTDTQYF. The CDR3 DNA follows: TGTGCCAGCAGCTTAGTCTACAGCCCCACAGATACGCAGTATTTT.

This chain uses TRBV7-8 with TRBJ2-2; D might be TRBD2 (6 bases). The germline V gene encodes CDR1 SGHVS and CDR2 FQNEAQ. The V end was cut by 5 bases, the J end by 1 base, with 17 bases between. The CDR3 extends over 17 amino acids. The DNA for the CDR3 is TGTGCCAGCAGCCAGCGGGCAGGTGGGAAGAACACCGGGGAGCTGTTTTTT. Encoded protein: CASSQRAGGKNTGELFF.